This T cell receptor (beta chain) was obtained from a study of Ad26.COV2.S vaccination and SARS-CoV-2 variants. Data came from immunoSEQ multiplex PCR; TCRdb stores just in-frame clones and leaves some out. The sample contains more than 120,000 clones, 80% to 90% of which appear only once. As for this clone: The antigen is not known.

Trimming removed 2 bases from V and 11 bases from J; junction bases left unmatched: 8. The CDR3 spans 13 residues. Germline values: CDR1 MGHDK, CDR2 SYGVNS. Findings of the study overall: Substantial response breadth was reportedly seen for spike-specific CD8+ and CD4+ T cells after vaccination. Measurements of TCR breadth and depth may have given underestimates of the total T cell responses. People given the vaccine had a wider spike-specific TCR breadth than placebo recipients did. Whether participants received vaccine or placebo, their non-spike TCR breadth was similar.

Sequenced material: peripheral blood, taken after recovery from COVID-19. This chain links TRBV25-1 with TRBJ1-1, with 7 bases identical to TRBD1. The sequence derives from a human donor who had recovered from COVID-19. As DNA, the CDR3 is TGTGCCAGCAGTGAAAGGAGGGGGCTAGCGGCTTTCTTT. As protein: CASSERRGLAAFF.